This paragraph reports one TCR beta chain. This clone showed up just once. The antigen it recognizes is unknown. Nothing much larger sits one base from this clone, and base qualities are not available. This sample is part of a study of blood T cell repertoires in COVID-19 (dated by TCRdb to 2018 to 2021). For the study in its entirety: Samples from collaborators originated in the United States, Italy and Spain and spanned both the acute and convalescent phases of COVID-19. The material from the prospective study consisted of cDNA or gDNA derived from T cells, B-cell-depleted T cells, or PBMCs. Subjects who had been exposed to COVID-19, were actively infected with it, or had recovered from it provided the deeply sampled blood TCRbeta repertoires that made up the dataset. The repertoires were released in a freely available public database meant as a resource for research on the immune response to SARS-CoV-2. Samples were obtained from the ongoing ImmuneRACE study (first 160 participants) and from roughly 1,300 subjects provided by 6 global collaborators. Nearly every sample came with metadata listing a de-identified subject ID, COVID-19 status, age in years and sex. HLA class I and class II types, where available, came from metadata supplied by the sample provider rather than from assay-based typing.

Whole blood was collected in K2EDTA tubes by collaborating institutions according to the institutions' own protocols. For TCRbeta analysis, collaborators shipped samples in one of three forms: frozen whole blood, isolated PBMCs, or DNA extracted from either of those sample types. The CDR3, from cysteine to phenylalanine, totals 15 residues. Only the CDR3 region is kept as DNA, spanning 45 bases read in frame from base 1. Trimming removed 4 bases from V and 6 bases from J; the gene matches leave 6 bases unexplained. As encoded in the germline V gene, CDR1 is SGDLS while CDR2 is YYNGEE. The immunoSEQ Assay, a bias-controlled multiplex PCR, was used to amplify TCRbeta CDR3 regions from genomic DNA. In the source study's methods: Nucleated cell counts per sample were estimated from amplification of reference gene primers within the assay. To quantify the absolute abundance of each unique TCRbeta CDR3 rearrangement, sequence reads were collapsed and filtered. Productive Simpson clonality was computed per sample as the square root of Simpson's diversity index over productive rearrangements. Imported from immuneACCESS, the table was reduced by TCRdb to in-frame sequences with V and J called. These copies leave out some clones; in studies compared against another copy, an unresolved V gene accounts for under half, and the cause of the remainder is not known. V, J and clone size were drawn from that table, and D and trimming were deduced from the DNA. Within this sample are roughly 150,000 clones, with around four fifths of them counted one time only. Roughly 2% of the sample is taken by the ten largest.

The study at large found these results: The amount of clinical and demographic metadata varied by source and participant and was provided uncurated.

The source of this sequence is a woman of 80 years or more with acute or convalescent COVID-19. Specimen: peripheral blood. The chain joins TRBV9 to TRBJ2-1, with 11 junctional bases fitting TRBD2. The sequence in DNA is TGTGCCAGCAGCCAGACTAGCGGGACCCTCAATGAGCAGTTCTTC. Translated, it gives CASSQTSGTLNEQFF.